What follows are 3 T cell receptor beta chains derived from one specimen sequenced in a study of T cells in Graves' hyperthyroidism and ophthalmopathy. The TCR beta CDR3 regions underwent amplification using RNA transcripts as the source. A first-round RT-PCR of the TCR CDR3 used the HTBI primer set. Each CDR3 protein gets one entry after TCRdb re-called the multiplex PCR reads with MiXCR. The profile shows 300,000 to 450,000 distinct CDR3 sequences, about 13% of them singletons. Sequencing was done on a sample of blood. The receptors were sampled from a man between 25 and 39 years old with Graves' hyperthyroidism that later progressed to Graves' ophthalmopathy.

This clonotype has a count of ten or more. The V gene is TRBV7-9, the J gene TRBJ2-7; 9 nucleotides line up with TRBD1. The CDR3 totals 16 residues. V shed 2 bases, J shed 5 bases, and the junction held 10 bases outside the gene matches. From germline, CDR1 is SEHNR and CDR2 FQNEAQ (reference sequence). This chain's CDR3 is CASSLPFIGTGNEQYF. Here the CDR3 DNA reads TGTGCCAGCAGCTTACCCTTCATCGGGACAGGGAACGAGCAGTACTTC. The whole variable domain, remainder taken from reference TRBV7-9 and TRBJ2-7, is DTGVSQNPRHKITKRGQNVTFRCDPISEHNRLYWYRQTLGQGPEFLTYFQNEAQLEKSRLLSDRFSAERPKGSFSTLEIQRTEQGDSAMYLCASSLPFIGTGNEQYFGPGTRLTVT.

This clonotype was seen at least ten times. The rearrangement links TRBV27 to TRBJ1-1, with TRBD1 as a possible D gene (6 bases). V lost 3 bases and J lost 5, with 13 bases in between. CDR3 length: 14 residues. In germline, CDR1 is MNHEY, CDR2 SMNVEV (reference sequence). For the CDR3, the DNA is TGTGCCAGCAGTTTCGGGGGCATAGGAACTGAAGCTTTCTTT. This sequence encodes CASSFGGIGTEAFF.

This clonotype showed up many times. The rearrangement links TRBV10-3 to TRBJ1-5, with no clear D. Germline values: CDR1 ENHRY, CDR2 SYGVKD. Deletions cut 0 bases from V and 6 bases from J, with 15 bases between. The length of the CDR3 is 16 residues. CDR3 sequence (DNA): TGTGCCATCAGTGAGTCGCCCCATAAGACGGGTCAGCCCCAGCATTTT. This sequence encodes CAISESPHKTGQPQHF.